These 27 T cell receptor beta chains were sequenced from one sample in a study of cytomegalovirus exposure and HLA in healthy donors. The PCR had 60 Vbeta and 13 Jbeta primers. Produced via immunoSEQ multiplex PCR; TCRdb's table is partial and in-frame only. The data hold 150,000 to 170,000 clones, with roughly 80% observed a single time. The sequencing input was PBMCs. These receptors were taken from a man aged 30-40 years in good health and CMV-seropositive.

The chain has TRBV19 and TRBJ1-5; 9 nucleotides align to TRBD1. V was clipped by 6 bases and J by 2 bases; unmatched bases: 11. This CDR3 comprises 17 residues. CDR1 and CDR2 from the germline V gene are LNHDA and SQIVND (reference sequence). CDR3 DNA: TGTGCCAGTAGCTTAAAAAACAGGGGGCAGGGCAATCAGCCCCAGCATTTT. Translation gives CASSLKNRGQGNQPQHF. The variable domain in full, with the rest retrieved from reference TRBV19 and TRBJ1-5, is DGGITQSPKYLFRKEGQNVTLSCEQNLNHDAMYWYRQDPGQGLRLIYYSQIVNDFQKGDIAEGYSVSREKKESFPLTVTSAQKNPTAFYLCASSLKNRGQGNQPQHFGDGTRLSIL.

The chain is built from TRBV29-1 and TRBJ2-5; 7 nucleotides agree with TRBD1. The closer fit of TRBJ2-7 to the DNA end suggests the J call may be wrong. This CDR3 has 13 amino acids. Germline-derived CDR1 and CDR2 are SQVTM and ANQGSEA. CDR3 in DNA: TGCAGCGTTACCGGACAGGTCGCCGACGAGCAGTACTTC. It specifies CSVTGQVADEQYF.

The sample holds a few counts of this clone. The gene calls are TRBV25-1 and TRBJ2-1; no definite D call. This CDR3 has 12 amino acids. The V gene's germline CDR1 is MGHDK and CDR2 SYGVNS. The V end was cut by 0 bases, the J end by 6 bases, with 3 bases between. The CDR3: CASSEYINEQFF. As DNA, the CDR3 is TGTGCCAGCAGTGAATACATCAATGAGCAGTTCTTC.

The chain is built from TRBV28 and TRBJ2-1, with D possibly matching TRBD2 (6 bases). CDR3 length: 16 amino acids. V lost 3 bases and J 3 bases, leaving 15 bases between the germline ends. The germline gives CDR1 MDHEN, CDR2 SYDVKM. CDR3 in amino acids: CASSLSSGTGYNEQFF. DNA of the CDR3: TGTGCCAGCAGTTTGAGCTCCGGGACTGGCTACAATGAGCAGTTCTTC.

The gene calls are TRBV21-1 and TRBJ1-5. TRBV21-1 represents a pseudogene. The CDR3 spans 13 residues. CDR3 amino acids: CASSFLSNQPQHF. Written as DNA, the CDR3 is TGTGCCAGCAGCTTCCTAAGCAATCAGCCCCAGCATTTT.

The chain carries TRBV20-1 and TRBJ1-2; D is unresolved. The CDR3 totals 11 residues. V was cut by 7 bases and J by 2 bases, with 8 bases left in between. In germline, CDR1 is DFQATT, CDR2 SNEGSKA (reference sequence). CDR3 residues: CSGAGNYGYTF. The CDR3 nucleotides read TGCAGTGGTGCGGGAAACTATGGCTACACCTTC.

CDR3 protein: CASSLGSREGYEQYF. For the CDR3, the DNA is TGTGCCAGCAGCTTAGGATCCCGGGAGGGCTACGAGCAGTACTTC. The gene calls are TRBV7-2 and TRBJ2-7; TRBD2 matches 8 bases. Germline values: CDR1 SGHTA, CDR2 FQGNSA. V dropped 1 base and J dropped 3; count of bases not matched to a gene: 5. The CDR3 is 15 amino acids. The full variable domain, completed using reference TRBV7-2 and TRBJ2-7, is GAGVSQSPSNKVTEKGKDVELRCDPISGHTALYWYRQSLGQGLEFLIYFQGNSAPDKSGLPSDRFSAERTGGSVSTLTIQRTQQEDSAVYLCASSLGSREGYEQYFGPGTRLTVT.

This sequence joins TRBV6-1 and TRBJ1-5, with unresolved D. There are 15 residues in the CDR3. The germline V gene encodes CDR1 MNHNS and CDR2 SASEGT. The V and J ends lost 6 bases and 0 bases respectively, with 12 bases between them. Written as DNA, the CDR3 is TGTGCCAGCAGGGCAATAATTTCTAGCAATCAGCCCCAGCATTTT. Protein product: CASRAIISSNQPQHF.

The gene calls are TRBV4-2 and TRBJ2-5; 7 bases fit TRBD1. V shed 5 bases, J shed 1 base, and the junction held 4 bases outside the gene matches. The CDR3 length is 14 residues. CDR1 and CDR2 (germline): LGHNA, YNFKEQ. CDR3 region: CASSFYRGQETQYF. The CDR3 bases are TGTGCCAGCAGCTTCTACAGGGGCCAAGAGACCCAGTACTTC.

This clone has only one observation. The junction and the germline gene differ at one end; a read error may be behind it. V and J are TRBV30 and TRBJ1-2; 10 nucleotides agree with TRBD1. In germline, CDR1 is GTSNPN, CDR2 SVGIG (reference sequence). The CDR3 is 11 residues long. In nucleotides, the CDR3 is TGCGCGCTGACAGGGGGCCGGGCCTACACCTTC. As protein: CALTGGRAYTF. The full variable domain, in which reference TRBV30 and TRBJ1-2 provide the parts outside the CDR3, is SQTIHQWPATLVQPVGSPLSLECTVEGTSNPNLYWYRQAAGRGLQLLFYSVGIGQISSEVPQNLSASRPQDRQFILSSKKLLLSDSGFYLCALTGGRAYTFGSGTRLTVV.

This clone was found once. The junction does not match germline at one end; this may be a read error. V and J are TRBV27 and TRBJ2-2; TRBD2 might be the D (6 bases). The CDR3 length is 13 residues. Germline V gene sequence: CDR1 MNHEY, CDR2 SMNVEV (reference sequence). The CDR3 spells CASSFERTGGLFF. CDR3 in DNA: TGTGCCAGCAGTTTCGAACGGACCGGGGGGCTGTTTTTT.

The chain carries TRBV18 and TRBJ1-5; no clear D. Trimming left V 1 base short and J 4 bases short, with 14 bases between. Per germline, CDR1 KGHSH and CDR2 LQKENI. The CDR3 totals 16 residues. The CDR3 sequence: CASSPQLEMPNQPQHF. Here the CDR3 DNA reads TGTGCCAGCTCACCACAGCTGGAGATGCCTAATCAGCCCCAGCATTTT. Using reference TRBV18 and TRBJ1-5 for the parts outside the CDR3, the full variable domain is NAGVMQNPRHLVRRRGQEARLRCSPMKGHSHVYWYRQLPEEGLKFMVYLQKENIIDESGMPKERFSAEFPKEGPSILRIQQVVRGDSAAYFCASSPQLEMPNQPQHFGDGTRLSIL.

This clone occurred once. The CDR3 is CASRTNEETQYF. The CDR3 coding sequence is TGTGCCAGCAGGACTAATGAAGAGACCCAGTACTTC. The rearrangement links TRBV28 to TRBJ2-5; tentative D call: TRBD2 (5 bases). Germline V gene data show CDR1 as MDHEN and CDR2 as SYDVKM. V gave up 6 bases and J gave up 3 bases, with 8 bases separating them. CDR3 length equals 12 residues.

The chain recombines TRBV19 with TRBJ1-5; tentative D call: TRBD1 (5 bases). V was pared by 3 bases and J by 6 bases, with 12 bases between. This CDR3 region has 14 residues. Germline V gene sequence: CDR1 LNHDA, CDR2 SQIVND (reference sequence). This chain's CDR3 is CASSMAGVGQPQHF. CDR3 nucleotide sequence: TGTGCCAGTAGTATGGCGGGGGTCGGTCAGCCCCAGCATTTT.

This chain joins TRBV6-1 and TRBJ1-5; 7 positions agree with TRBD1. The CDR3 is made up of 15 amino acids. In germline, CDR1 is MNHNS, CDR2 SASEGT. V lost 4 bases to trimming and J lost 4 bases; unmatched junction nucleotides: 7. In DNA form, the CDR3 reads TGTGCCAGCAGTGCATTTAGACAGGGAAATCAGCCCCAGCATTTT. Its translation is CASSAFRQGNQPQHF.

The V gene is TRBV5-5, the J gene TRBJ2-1; 7 bases match TRBD2. V was clipped by 0 bases and J by 1 base; unmatched bases: 4. Germline assignment: CDR1 SGHKS and CDR2 YYEKEE (reference sequence). The CDR3 length is 16 residues. The CDR3 is CASSLGLAGSYNEQFF. The CDR3 DNA reads as TGTGCCAGCAGCTTGGGACTAGCAGGTTCCTACAATGAGCAGTTCTTC.

V gene TRBV28 combines with J gene TRBJ2-7, with 10 bases that match TRBD1. Germline V CDR1 and CDR2: MDHEN, SYDVKM. The V segment lost 6 bases and the J segment 9 bases; nucleotides outside the gene matches: 5. The CDR3 totals 12 residues. In DNA, the CDR3 is TGTGCCAGCAGCCCCGGGACAGGGGCGCAGTACTTC. Residues: CASSPGTGAQYF.

The J gene is TRBJ2-4, the V gene TRBV7-2; 12 nucleotides match TRBD2. Germline values: CDR1 SGHTA, CDR2 FQGNSA. CDR3 size: 18 residues. J was trimmed by 8 bases and V by 5 bases; bases with no gene match: 16. The chain's CDR3 is CASSRQYLAGGDGDIQYF. The CDR3, as DNA: TGTGCCAGCAGCCGACAATATCTAGCGGGAGGGGACGGGGACATTCAGTACTTC.

The J gene is TRBJ2-3, the V gene TRBV28, with a tentative D call TRBD2 (6 bases). V dropped 2 bases and J dropped 1 base, with 7 bases sitting between them. Germline V lookup: CDR1 MDHEN, CDR2 SYDVKM. The CDR3 has 14 residues. CDR3 protein: CASSLPSGTDTQYF. CDR3 sequence (DNA): TGTGCCAGCAGTTTACCTAGCGGCACAGATACGCAGTATTTT.

This chain links TRBV10-3 with TRBJ2-2, with TRBD1 identical over 7 bases. The CDR3 loop spans 14 amino acids. Per germline, CDR1 ENHRY and CDR2 SYGVKD. J gave up 6 bases and V 2 bases, and 3 bases lay outside the gene matches. CDR3 residues: CAISEGTEAGELFF. In DNA, the CDR3 is TGTGCCATCAGTGAGGGGACAGAGGCCGGGGAGCTGTTTTTT.

J is TRBJ1-1 and V is TRBV4-1, with unresolved D. The CDR3 runs to 15 residues. Germline values: CDR1 MGHRA, CDR2 YSYEKL. V was clipped by 2 bases and J by 3 bases, with 13 bases between them. As DNA, the CDR3 is TGCGCCAGCAGCCAAACCCGGGGTTTCTACACTGAAGCTTTCTTT. Translated: CASSQTRGFYTEAFF.

The V gene is TRBV7-2, the J gene TRBJ1-2, with 8 bases fitting TRBD1. This CDR3 is 15 amino acids long. Germline values: CDR1 SGHTA, CDR2 FQGNSA. With 7 bases clipped from V and 6 bases from J, the junction kept 13 bases outside the gene matches. CDR3 nucleotides: TGTGCCAGCACCCTCTCCGGACAGGGAGAAAATGGCTACACCTTC. This encodes CASTLSGQGENGYTF. Complete variable domain (other parts from reference TRBV7-2 and TRBJ1-2): GAGVSQSPSNKVTEKGKDVELRCDPISGHTALYWYRQSLGQGLEFLIYFQGNSAPDKSGLPSDRFSAERTGGSVSTLTIQRTQQEDSAVYLCASTLSGQGENGYTFGSGTRLTVV.

This chain uses TRBV19 with TRBJ2-1; TRBD2 matches 7 bases. This CDR3 contains 16 residues. With 5 bases clipped from V and 5 bases from J, the junction kept 12 bases outside the gene matches. Per germline, CDR1 LNHDA and CDR2 SQIVND (reference sequence). CDR3 loop: CASSLGGSPMNNEQFF. Here the CDR3 DNA reads TGTGCCAGTAGTCTGGGCGGGAGCCCAATGAACAATGAGCAGTTCTTC.

This chain connects TRBV25-1 to TRBJ2-3; 9 bases agree with TRBD2. This CDR3 has 18 amino acids. Losses at the gene ends were 2 bases for V and 2 bases for J; bases not matched to a gene: 11. Germline CDR1 and CDR2: MGHDK and SYGVNS. The CDR3 spells CASSESGGASGTTDTQYF. The CDR3 DNA reads as TGTGCCAGCAGTGAAAGTGGGGGGGCTAGCGGGACCACAGATACGCAGTATTTT.

This clone was detected only once. V usage is TRBV9 and J usage is TRBJ2-5; no firm D call. V was clipped by 0 bases and J by 5 bases, with 11 bases between them. The length of the CDR3 is 14 residues. The germline V gene has CDR1 SGDLS and CDR2 YYNGEE. CDR3 DNA: TGTGCCAGCAGCGTAGACACGCATTGGGAGACCCAGTACTTC. Its protein is CASSVDTHWETQYF.

The V and J genes are TRBV6-6 and TRBJ2-2; maybe TRBD1 (5 bases). Deletions cut 11 bases from V and 5 bases from J, with 15 bases between. The CDR3 covers 13 residues. The germline CDR1 and CDR2 sequences are MNHNY and SVGAGI (reference sequence). The CDR3 loop is CAHTQGATGELFF. In DNA, the CDR3 is TGTGCCCACACCCAAGGGGCGACCGGGGAGCTGTTTTTT.

This rearrangement joins TRBV5-1 to TRBJ2-3, with 8 nucleotides matching TRBD2. The CDR3 loop spans 14 amino acids. CDR1 SGHRS and CDR2 YFSETQ come from the germline V gene. V was pared by 0 bases and J by 7 bases, with 4 bases of the junction left unmatched. CDR3 sequence (DNA): TGCGCCAGCAGCTTGGCGGGAGGGCAAAATACGCAGTATTTT. Translation gives CASSLAGGQNTQYF. The full variable domain, with the rest looked up from reference TRBV5-1 and TRBJ2-3, is KAGVTQTPRYLIKTRGQQVTLSCSPISGHRSVSWYQQTPGQGLQFLFEYFSETQRNKGNFPGRFSGRQFSNSRSEMNVSTLELGDSALYLCASSLAGGQNTQYFGPGTRLTVL.